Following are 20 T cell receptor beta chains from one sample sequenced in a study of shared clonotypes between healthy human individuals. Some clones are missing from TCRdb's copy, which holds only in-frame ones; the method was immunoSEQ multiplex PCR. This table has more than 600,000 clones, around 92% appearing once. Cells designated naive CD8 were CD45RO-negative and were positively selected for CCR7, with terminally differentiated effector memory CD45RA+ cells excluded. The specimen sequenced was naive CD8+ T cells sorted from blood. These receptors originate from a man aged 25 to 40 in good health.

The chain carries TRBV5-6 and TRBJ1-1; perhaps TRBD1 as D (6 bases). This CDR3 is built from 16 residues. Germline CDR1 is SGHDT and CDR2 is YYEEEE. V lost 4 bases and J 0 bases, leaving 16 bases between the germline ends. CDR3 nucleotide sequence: TGTGCCAGCAGCGAACTTACAGGGTTGATGAACACTGAAGCTTTCTTT. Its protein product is CASSELTGLMNTEAFF.

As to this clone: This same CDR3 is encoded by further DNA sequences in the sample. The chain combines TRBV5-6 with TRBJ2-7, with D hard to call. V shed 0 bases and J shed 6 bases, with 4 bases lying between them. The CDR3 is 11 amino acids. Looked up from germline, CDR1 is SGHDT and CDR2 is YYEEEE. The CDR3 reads CASSLGGEQYF. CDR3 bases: TGTGCCAGCAGCTTGGGAGGCGAGCAGTACTTC. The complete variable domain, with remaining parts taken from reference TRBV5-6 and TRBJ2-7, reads DAGVTQSPTHLIKTRGQQVTLRCSPKSGHDTVSWYQQALGQGPQFIFQYYEEEERQRGNFPDRFSGHQFPNYSSELNVNALLLGDSALYLCASSLGGEQYFGPGTRLTVT.

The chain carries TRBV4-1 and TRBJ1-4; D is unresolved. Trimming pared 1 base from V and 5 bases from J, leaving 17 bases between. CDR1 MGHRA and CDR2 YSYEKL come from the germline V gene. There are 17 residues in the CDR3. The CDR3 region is CASSQGAADGSNEKLFF. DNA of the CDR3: TGCGCCAGCAGCCAAGGGGCCGCTGACGGATCAAATGAAAAACTGTTTTTT.

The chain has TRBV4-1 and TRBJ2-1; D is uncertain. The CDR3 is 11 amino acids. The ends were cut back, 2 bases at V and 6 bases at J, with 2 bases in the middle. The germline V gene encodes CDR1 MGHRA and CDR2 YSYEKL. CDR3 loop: CASSQFNEQFF. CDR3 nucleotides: TGCGCCAGCAGCCAATTCAATGAGCAGTTCTTC.

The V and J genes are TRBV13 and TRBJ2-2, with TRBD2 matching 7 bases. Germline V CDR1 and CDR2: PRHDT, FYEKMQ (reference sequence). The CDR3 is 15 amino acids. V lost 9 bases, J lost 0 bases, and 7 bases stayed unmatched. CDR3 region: CASMDAGANTGELFF. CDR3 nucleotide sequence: TGTGCCAGTATGGATGCGGGAGCGAACACCGGGGAGCTGTTTTTT.

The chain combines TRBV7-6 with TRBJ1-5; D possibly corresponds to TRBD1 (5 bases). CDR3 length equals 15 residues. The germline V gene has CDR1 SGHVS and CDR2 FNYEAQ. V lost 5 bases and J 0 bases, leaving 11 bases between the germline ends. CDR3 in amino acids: CASSGGGVSNQPQHF. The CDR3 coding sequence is TGTGCCAGCAGCGGGGGTGGGGTTAGCAATCAGCCCCAGCATTTT.

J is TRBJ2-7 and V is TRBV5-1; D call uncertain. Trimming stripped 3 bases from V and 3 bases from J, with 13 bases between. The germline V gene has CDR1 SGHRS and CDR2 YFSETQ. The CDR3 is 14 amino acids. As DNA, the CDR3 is TGCGCCAGCAGCTCTCGCCTGAGCTTCTACGAGCAGTACTTC. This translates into CASSSRLSFYEQYF.

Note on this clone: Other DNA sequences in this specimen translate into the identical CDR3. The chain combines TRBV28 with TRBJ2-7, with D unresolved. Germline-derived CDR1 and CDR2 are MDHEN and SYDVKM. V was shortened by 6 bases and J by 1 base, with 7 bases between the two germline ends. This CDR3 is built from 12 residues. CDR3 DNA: TGTGCCAGCAGCCCCCCATCCTACGAGCAGTACTTC. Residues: CASSPPSYEQYF.

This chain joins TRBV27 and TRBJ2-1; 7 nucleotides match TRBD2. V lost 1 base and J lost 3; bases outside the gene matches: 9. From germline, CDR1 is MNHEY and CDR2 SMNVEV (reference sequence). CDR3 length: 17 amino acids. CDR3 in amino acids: CASSLWLAASGYNEQFF. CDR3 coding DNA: TGTGCCAGCAGTTTATGGCTAGCGGCCTCCGGCTACAATGAGCAGTTCTTC.

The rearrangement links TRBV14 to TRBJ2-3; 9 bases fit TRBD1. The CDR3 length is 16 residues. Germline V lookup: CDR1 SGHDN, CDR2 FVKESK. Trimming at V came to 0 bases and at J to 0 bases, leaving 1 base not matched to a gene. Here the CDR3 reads CASSQDGTGSTDTQYF. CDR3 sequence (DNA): TGTGCCAGCAGCCAAGATGGGACAGGGAGCACAGATACGCAGTATTTT. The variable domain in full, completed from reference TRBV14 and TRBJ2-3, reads EAGVTQFPSHSVIEKGQTVTLRCDPISGHDNLYWYRRVMGKEIKFLLHFVKESKQDESGMPNNRFLAERTGGTYSTLKVQPAELEDSGVYFCASSQDGTGSTDTQYFGPGTRLTVL.

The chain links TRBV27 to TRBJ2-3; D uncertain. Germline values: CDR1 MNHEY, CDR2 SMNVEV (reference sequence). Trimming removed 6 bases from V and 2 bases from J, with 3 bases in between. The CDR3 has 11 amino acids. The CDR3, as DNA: TGTGCCAGCAGCCCCACAGATACGCAGTATTTT. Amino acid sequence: CASSPTDTQYF.

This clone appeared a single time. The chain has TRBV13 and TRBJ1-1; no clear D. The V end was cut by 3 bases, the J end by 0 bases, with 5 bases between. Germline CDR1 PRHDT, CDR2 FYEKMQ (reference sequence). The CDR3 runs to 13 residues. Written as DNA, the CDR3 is TGTGCCAGCAGCTTTACCCTGAACACTGAAGCTTTCTTT. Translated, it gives CASSFTLNTEAFF. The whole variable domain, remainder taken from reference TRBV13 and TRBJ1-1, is AAGVIQSPRHLIKEKRETATLKCYPIPRHDTVYWYQQGPGQDPQFLISFYEKMQSDKGSIPDRFSAQQFSDYHSELNMSSLELGDSALYFCASSFTLNTEAFFGQGTRLTVV.

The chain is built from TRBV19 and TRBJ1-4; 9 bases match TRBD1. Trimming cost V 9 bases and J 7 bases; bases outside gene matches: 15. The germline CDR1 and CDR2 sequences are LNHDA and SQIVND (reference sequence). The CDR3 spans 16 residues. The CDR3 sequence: CASRGTGPFESEKLFF. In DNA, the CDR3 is TGTGCCAGCCGGGGGACAGGGCCGTTCGAGAGTGAAAAACTGTTTTTT.

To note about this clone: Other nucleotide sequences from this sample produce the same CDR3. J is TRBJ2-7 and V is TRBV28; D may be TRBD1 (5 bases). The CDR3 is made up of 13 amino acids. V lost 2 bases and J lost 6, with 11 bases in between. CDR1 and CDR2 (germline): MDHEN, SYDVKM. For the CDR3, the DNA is TGTGCCAGCAGTTTACGGCAGGGCGGCGAGCAGTACTTC. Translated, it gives CASSLRQGGEQYF.

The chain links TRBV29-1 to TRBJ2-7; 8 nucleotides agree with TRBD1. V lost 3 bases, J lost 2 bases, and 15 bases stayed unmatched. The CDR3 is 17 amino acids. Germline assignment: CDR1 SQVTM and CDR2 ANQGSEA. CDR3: CSVEGDLPGQGTYEQYF. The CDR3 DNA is TGCAGCGTTGAGGGGGACCTACCCGGACAGGGAACCTACGAGCAGTACTTC.

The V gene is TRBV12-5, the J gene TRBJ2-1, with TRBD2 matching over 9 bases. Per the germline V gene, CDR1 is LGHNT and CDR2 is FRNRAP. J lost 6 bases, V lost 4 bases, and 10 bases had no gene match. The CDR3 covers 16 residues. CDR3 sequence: CASGWLGAGGPNEQFF. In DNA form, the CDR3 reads TGTGCTAGTGGTTGGCTAGGGGCGGGAGGGCCCAATGAGCAGTTCTTC.

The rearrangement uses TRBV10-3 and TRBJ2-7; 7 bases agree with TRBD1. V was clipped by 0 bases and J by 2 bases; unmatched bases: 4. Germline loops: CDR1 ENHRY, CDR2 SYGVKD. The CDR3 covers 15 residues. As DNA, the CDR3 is TGTGCCATCAGTGAGTCAAGGGGGCCCCCCTACGAGCAGTACTTC. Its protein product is CAISESRGPPYEQYF.

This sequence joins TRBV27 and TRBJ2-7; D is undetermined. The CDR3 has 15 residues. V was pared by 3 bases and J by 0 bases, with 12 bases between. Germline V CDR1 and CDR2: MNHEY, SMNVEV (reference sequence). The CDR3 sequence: CASSFSRTASYEQYF. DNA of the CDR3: TGTGCCAGCAGTTTTAGTCGGACCGCCTCCTACGAGCAGTACTTC.

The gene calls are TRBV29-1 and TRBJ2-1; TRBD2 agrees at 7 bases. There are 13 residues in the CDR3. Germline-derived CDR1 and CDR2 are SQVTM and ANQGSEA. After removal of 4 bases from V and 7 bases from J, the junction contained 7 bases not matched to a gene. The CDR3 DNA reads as TGCAGCGTTGTAGTAGCGGGTAGGAATGAGCAGTTCTTC. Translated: CSVVVAGRNEQFF.

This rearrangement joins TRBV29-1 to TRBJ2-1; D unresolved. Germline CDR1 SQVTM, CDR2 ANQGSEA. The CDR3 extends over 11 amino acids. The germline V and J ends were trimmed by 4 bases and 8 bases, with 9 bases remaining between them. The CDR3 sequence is CSVALDHEQFF. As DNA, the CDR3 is TGCAGCGTTGCGCTAGATCATGAGCAGTTCTTC.